A single sample is the source of the 22 T cell receptor beta chains below, sequenced in a study of cytomegalovirus exposure and HLA in healthy donors. In the PCR, 60 Vbeta and 13 Jbeta primers were used. Using immunoSEQ multiplex PCR, the repertoire was profiled, and TCRdb retains in-frame clones only, with some absent. Found here are around 140,000 clones, roughly four fifths of them singletons; the top ten hold approximately 1.5%. The sequenced sample was PBMCs. Every receptor here comes from a man younger than 40 in good health and CMV-seropositive.

The chain has TRBV5-4 and TRBJ2-5, with TRBD2 matching 13 bases. Germline trimming cut 4 bases from V and 1 base from J; bases unmatched to any gene: 4. Germline V gene data show CDR1 as SGHNT and CDR2 as YYREEE (reference sequence). The CDR3 loop spans 16 amino acids. CDR3 nucleotides: TGTGCCAGCAGCGGACTAGCGGGGGACCGCCAAGAGACCCAGTACTTC. This sequence encodes CASSGLAGDRQETQYF. Complete variable domain (other parts from reference TRBV5-4 and TRBJ2-5): ETGVTQSPTHLIKTRGQQVTLRCSSQSGHNTVSWYQQALGQGPQFIFQYYREEENGRGNFPPRFSGLQFPNYSSELNVNALELDDSALYLCASSGLAGDRQETQYFGPGTRLLVL.

The chain combines TRBV30 with TRBJ2-7; TRBD1 aligns across 11 bases. Germline trimming cut 6 bases from V and 4 bases from J; bases unmatched to any gene: 17. The CDR3 runs to 17 residues. CDR1 and CDR2 (germline): GTSNPN, SVGIG (reference sequence). CDR3 nucleotide sequence: TGTGCCTGCCGGGACAGGGGGTGTCAGCGGGAGGATTACGAGCAGTACTTC. Its translation is CACRDRGCQREDYEQYF.

The rearrangement links TRBV5-4 to TRBJ2-5, with TRBD2 identical over 12 bases. Germline V gene lookup returns CDR1 SGHNT and CDR2 YYREEE (reference sequence). The CDR3 extends over 17 amino acids. V was clipped by 5 bases and J by 3 bases; unmatched bases: 11. In DNA form, the CDR3 reads TGTGCCAGCAGTCGACTAGCGGGAGTGAGGTCCAAAGAGACCCAGTACTTC. It is translated as CASSRLAGVRSKETQYF.

The chain has TRBV7-9 and TRBJ2-6; a possible D gene is TRBD2 (5 bases). The CDR3 has 19 amino acids. The germline V gene has CDR1 SEHNR and CDR2 FQNEAQ (reference sequence). Trimming pared 5 bases from V and 0 bases from J, leaving 20 bases between. Here the CDR3 reads CASSLHRHITSSGANVLTF. The CDR3 nucleotides read TGTGCCAGCAGCCTACACAGACATATCACTAGCTCTGGGGCCAACGTCCTGACTTTC.

This clone was seen only once. The same CDR3 also results from other DNA sequences found in this sample. This chain connects TRBV18 to TRBJ2-3; 7 nucleotides align to TRBD2. This CDR3 spans 16 amino acids. Unmatched junction bases numbered 9, after V lost 3 bases and J lost 3 bases. CDR1 and CDR2 (germline): KGHSH, LQKENI. CDR3 residues: CASSPPSGFVTDTQYF. CDR3 DNA: TGTGCCAGCTCACCTCCTAGCGGCTTTGTGACAGATACGCAGTATTTT.

The chain has TRBV7-3 and TRBJ2-2; TRBD1 matches 9 bases. The length of the CDR3 is 15 residues. Trimming took 2 bases from V and 6 from J; bases not matched to a gene: 4. Germline-derived CDR1 and CDR2 are SGHTA and FQGTGA. CDR3 amino acids: CASSLYDRGAGELFF. The CDR3 nucleotides read TGTGCCAGCAGCTTATACGACAGGGGGGCCGGGGAGCTGTTTTTT. Drawing the rest from reference TRBV7-3 and TRBJ2-2, the complete variable domain is GAGVSQTPSNKVTEKGKYVELRCDPISGHTALYWYRQSLGQGPEFLIYFQGTGAADDSGLPNDRFFAVRPEGSVSTLKIQRTERGDSAVYLCASSLYDRGAGELFFGEGSRLTVL.

This chain uses TRBV23-1 with TRBJ2-7; TRBD1 matches 7 bases. TRBV23-1 is reported as an ORF; its role is uncertain. This CDR3 contains 13 residues. Germline trimming cut 4 bases from V and 4 bases from J; bases unmatched to any gene: 4. The CDR3 region is CASSLPDRYEQYF. DNA of the CDR3: TGCGCCAGCAGTCTACCGGACAGGTACGAGCAGTACTTC.

This rearrangement joins TRBV18 to TRBJ2-6; D perhaps matches TRBD2 (7 bases). V lost 4 bases to trimming and J lost 1 base, with 17 bases between them. This CDR3 comprises 18 residues. Germline values: CDR1 KGHSH, CDR2 LQKENI. CDR3 sequence: CASSRLPRGGSGANVLTF. CDR3 DNA: TGTGCCAGCTCACGACTTCCAAGGGGGGGGTCTGGGGCCAACGTCCTGACTTTC.

In this sample, this clone turned up a few times. The chain uses TRBV14 and TRBJ1-1, with D possibly matching TRBD1 (5 bases). Trimming took 2 bases from V and 1 from J, leaving 11 bases between them. Germline CDR1 reads SGHDN; CDR2 reads FVKESK. CDR3 length: 15 residues. The CDR3 loop reads CASSQRQKENTEAFF. The CDR3 region has the DNA TGTGCCAGCAGCCAACGACAGAAGGAGAACACTGAAGCTTTCTTT.

The J gene is TRBJ2-7, the V gene TRBV10-3; 8 bases align to TRBD2. V gave up 4 bases and J gave up 3 bases; unmatched junction bases: 8. The CDR3 covers 15 residues. The germline V gene has CDR1 ENHRY and CDR2 SYGVKD. The CDR3 DNA reads TGTGCCATCAGTGGGCATAGCGGGGCCGACTACGAGCAGTACTTC. It yields the protein CAISGHSGADYEQYF.

The chain links TRBV19 to TRBJ2-7; 7 bases map to TRBD2. Germline V gives CDR1 LNHDA, CDR2 SQIVND (reference sequence). With 4 bases clipped from V and 4 bases from J, the junction kept 4 bases outside the gene matches. This CDR3 is built from 13 residues. CDR3 loop: CASSSGGGYEQYF. The CDR3 DNA reads as TGTGCCAGTAGTAGCGGGGGTGGGTACGAGCAGTACTTC.

This chain connects TRBV7-9 to TRBJ2-2; 8 bases fit TRBD1. The CDR3 extends over 16 amino acids. Germline trimming cut 3 bases from V and 5 bases from J; bases unmatched to any gene: 8. Germline loops: CDR1 SEHNR, CDR2 FQNEAQ (reference sequence). Here the CDR3 DNA reads TGTGCCAGCAGCTTCGGACAGGGTATTGAGACCGGGGAGCTGTTTTTT. Its protein product is CASSFGQGIETGELFF.

This sequence joins TRBV19 and TRBJ2-1, with D possibly matching TRBD2 (5 bases). Germline V CDR1 and CDR2: LNHDA, SQIVND (reference sequence). Trimming pared 6 bases from V and 2 bases from J, leaving 11 bases between. This CDR3 contains 14 residues. The CDR3 DNA follows: TGTGCCAGTAGCCCATTGCGGGCCTACAATGAGCAGTTCTTC. Translated, it gives CASSPLRAYNEQFF.

This clone showed up just once. This chain links TRBV28 with TRBJ1-5; the D is unclear. This CDR3 spans 15 amino acids. V was pared by 7 bases and J by 1 base, with 14 bases between. CDR1 and CDR2 (germline): MDHEN, SYDVKM. CDR3 sequence (DNA): TGTGCCAGCACCTCACGAGGACTAAGCAATCAGCCCCAGCATTTT. Translating it yields CASTSRGLSNQPQHF.

V is TRBV28 and J is TRBJ2-1; 9 bases align to TRBD2. CDR3 length: 14 residues. V shed 5 bases, J shed 9 bases, and the junction held 8 bases outside the gene matches. Germline V gene lookup returns CDR1 MDHEN and CDR2 SYDVKM. For the CDR3, the DNA is TGTGCCAGCAGTCCGGCGGGAGGGGTTGCTGAGCAGTTCTTC. It codes for CASSPAGGVAEQFF. The complete variable domain, with remaining parts taken from reference TRBV28 and TRBJ2-1, reads DVKVTQSSRYLVKRTGEKVFLECVQDMDHENMFWYRQDPGLGLRLIYFSYDVKMKEKGDIPEGYSVSREKKERFSLILESASTNQTSMYLCASSPAGGVAEQFFGPGTRLTVL.

The CDR3 bases are TGTGCCAGCAGCACGGCCGGGACTAGCGGGGCCAACCTGGAGACCCAGTACTTC. Its protein product is CASSTAGTSGANLETQYF. The chain is built from TRBV11-3 and TRBJ2-5, with 13 bases that match TRBD2. The CDR3 spans 18 residues. The J segment lost 5 bases and the V segment lost 5 bases, leaving 14 bases of the junction unmatched. Germline CDR1 and CDR2: SGHNT and YENEEA.

The V and J genes are TRBV6-5 and TRBJ1-5, with D maybe TRBD1 (6 bases). CDR3 length: 13 residues. Trimming removed 6 bases from V and 5 bases from J, with 11 bases in between. The V gene's germline CDR1 is MNHEY and CDR2 SVGAGI. The DNA of the CDR3 is TGTGCCAGCAGGAGGACAGCGGATCAGCCCCAGCATTTT. Translating it yields CASRRTADQPQHF.

As DNA, the CDR3 is TGTGCCAGCAGTTCGGGAGTCTATGAGCAGTTCTTC. This codes for CASSSGVYEQFF. This chain uses TRBV7-2 with TRBJ2-1; tentative D call: TRBD2 (6 bases). This CDR3 contains 12 residues. The V end lost 6 bases, the J end lost 8 bases, and 11 bases lay between the germline ends. From germline, CDR1 is SGHTA and CDR2 FQGNSA. The full variable domain, its missing parts supplied by reference TRBV7-2 and TRBJ2-1, is GAGVSQSPSNKVTEKGKDVELRCDPISGHTALYWYRQSLGQGLEFLIYFQGNSAPDKSGLPSDRFSAERTGGSVSTLTIQRTQQEDSAVYLCASSSGVYEQFFGPGTRLTVL.

The rearrangement joins TRBV6-5 to TRBJ2-7, with 7 nucleotides matching TRBD2. This CDR3 has 14 amino acids. From germline, CDR1 is MNHEY and CDR2 SVGAGI. Unmatched junction bases numbered 7, after V lost 6 bases and J lost 2 bases. CDR3 amino acids: CASRFSGSAYEQYF. The CDR3 nucleotides are TGTGCCAGCAGATTTAGCGGGTCAGCCTACGAGCAGTACTTC.

This clone was recorded only once. The CDR3 is CASSLGLAGFSSYNEQFF. The CDR3, as DNA: TGCGCCAGCAGCTTAGGACTAGCGGGGTTTAGCTCCTACAATGAGCAGTTCTTC. The rearrangement joins TRBV5-1 to TRBJ2-1; 12 nucleotides line up with TRBD2. V lost 2 bases to trimming and J lost 0 bases; unmatched junction nucleotides: 6. The CDR3 sequence is 18 residues long. Germline V gene sequence: CDR1 SGHRS, CDR2 YFSETQ.

J is TRBJ1-1 and V is TRBV2; D is possibly TRBD1 (5 bases). Germline CDR1 and CDR2: SNHLY and FYNNEI. V was trimmed by 6 bases and J by 0 bases, leaving 20 bases between them. This CDR3 region has 17 residues. The CDR3 nucleotides are TGTGCCAGCAGGGACCCGTTTCAGGGCACAATGAACACTGAAGCTTTCTTT. Protein sequence: CASRDPFQGTMNTEAFF.

The CDR3 DNA follows: TGTGCCACCAGCAGAGATCGCACAGGGGGCAGGAACACTGAAGCTTTCTTT. Its protein is CATSRDRTGGRNTEAFF. The chain uses TRBV15 and TRBJ1-1, with 9 bases lining up with TRBD1. The CDR3 contains 17 residues. Germline V gene lookup returns CDR1 LNHNV and CDR2 YYDKDF (reference sequence). J gave up 1 base and V 0 bases, and 6 bases lay outside the gene matches.